This T cell receptor beta chain was sequenced in a study of T cells in Graves' hyperthyroidism and ophthalmopathy. The CDR3 loop spans 12 amino acids. V shed 7 bases and J shed 2 bases, with 5 bases lying between them. TCR beta CDR3 region amplification was performed from RNA transcripts. Researchers ran a first-round RT-PCR on the TCR CDR3 using the HTBI primer set. TCRdb reprocessed the multiplex PCR reads with MiXCR, giving one entry per CDR3 protein. The table has about 400,000 distinct CDR3 sequences, approximately 15% seen once. The source material was blood. The clonotype originates from a woman under 40 with Graves' hyperthyroidism. The chain has TRBV12-3 or TRBV12-4 and TRBJ2-2; no clear D gene. The CDR3 region has the DNA TGTGCCAGCAACCTAAACACCGGGGAGCTGTTTTTT. This translates into CASNLNTGELFF.